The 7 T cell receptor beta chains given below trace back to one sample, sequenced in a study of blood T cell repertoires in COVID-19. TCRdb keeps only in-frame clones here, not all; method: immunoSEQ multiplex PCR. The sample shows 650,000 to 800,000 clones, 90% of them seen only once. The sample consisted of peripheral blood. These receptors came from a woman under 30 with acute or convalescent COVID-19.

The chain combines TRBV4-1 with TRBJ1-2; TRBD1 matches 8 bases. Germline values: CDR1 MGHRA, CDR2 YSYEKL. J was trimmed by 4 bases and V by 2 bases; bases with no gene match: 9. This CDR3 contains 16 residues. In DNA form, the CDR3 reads TGCGCCAGCAGCCAAAGGACAGGGCGGGTGGGCTATGGCTACACCTTC. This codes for CASSQRTGRVGYGYTF.

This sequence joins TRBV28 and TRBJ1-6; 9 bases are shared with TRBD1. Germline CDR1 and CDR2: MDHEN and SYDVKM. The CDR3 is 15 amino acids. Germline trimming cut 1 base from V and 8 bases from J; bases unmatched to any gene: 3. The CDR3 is CASSLFRTGDSPLHF. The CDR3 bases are TGTGCCAGCAGTTTATTTCGGACAGGGGATTCACCCCTCCACTTT.

CDR3 protein: CASSVYETGAYNEQFF. The DNA for the CDR3 is TGTGCCAGCAGCGTATACGAGACAGGGGCTTACAATGAGCAGTTCTTC. The gene calls are TRBV9 and TRBJ2-1; TRBD1 matches at 8 bases. The V gene's germline CDR1 is SGDLS and CDR2 YYNGEE. The CDR3 totals 16 residues. Unmatched junction bases numbered 7, after V lost 1 base and J lost 4 bases.

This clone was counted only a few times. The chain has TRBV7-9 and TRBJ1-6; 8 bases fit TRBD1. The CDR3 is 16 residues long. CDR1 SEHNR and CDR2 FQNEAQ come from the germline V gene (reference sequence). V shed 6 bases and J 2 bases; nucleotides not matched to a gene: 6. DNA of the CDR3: TGTGCCAGCAGTTCGGACAGGGAGACCTATAATTCACCCCTCCACTTT. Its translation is CASSSDRETYNSPLHF.

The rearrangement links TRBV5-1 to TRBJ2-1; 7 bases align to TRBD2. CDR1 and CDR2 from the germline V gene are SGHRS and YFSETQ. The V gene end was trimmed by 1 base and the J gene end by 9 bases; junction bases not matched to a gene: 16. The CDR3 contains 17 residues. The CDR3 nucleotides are TGCGCCAGCAGCTTGTGGGGAGGGACTTCACCGGGGCGTGAGCAGTTCTTC. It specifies CASSLWGGTSPGREQFF.

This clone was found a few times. As DNA, the CDR3 is TGTGCCAGCAGTGAAGTTAGCTCCGAGCAGTACTTC. Protein: CASSEVSSEQYF. This sequence joins TRBV6-1 and TRBJ2-7; D is unclear. Trimming pared 1 base from V and 6 bases from J, leaving 7 bases between. Germline CDR1 reads MNHNS; CDR2 reads SASEGT. The CDR3 sequence is 12 residues long.

The CDR3 coding sequence is TGTGCCAGCAGCCAAGATGGAGCTACCGGAGCGAATGAGCAGTTCTTC. Residues: CASSQDGATGANEQFF. This chain uses TRBV4-2 with TRBJ2-1, with unresolved D. Germline V gene sequence: CDR1 LGHNA, CDR2 YNFKEQ. The CDR3 extends over 16 amino acids. The germline V and J ends were trimmed by 0 bases and 7 bases, with 16 bases remaining between them.